This is a list of T cell receptor beta chains from one sample in a study of T cells in localized non-small cell lung cancer. Clones were read by immunoSEQ multiplex PCR, and TCRdb kept only the in-frame ones, dropping some. Of tens of thousands of clones listed, just over 85% are singletons. The sample in question was peripheral blood mononuclear cells, obtained before any cancer treatment. The receptors come from a male donor older than 55 with stage II lung adenocarcinoma. Each CDR3 is given with its conserved first and last residue. Each record gives: D gene, clone size, J gene, V gene, CDR3 protein, CDR3 DNA. The D gene is left open where the match is weak. Part of the rows lack a size; the others show once, few, many or a class for expanded clones.

- - TRBJ1-6 TRBV5-1 CASNLDGSSYNSPLHF TGCGCCAGCAACCTGGACGGAAGCTCCTATAATTCACCCCTCCACTTT
- - TRBJ2-7 TRBV7-9 CASSPSAYEQYF TGTGCCAGCAGCCCCTCCGCCTACGAGCAGTACTTC
- - TRBJ1-1 TRBV7-8 CASSDQPGRRAEAFF TGTGCCAGCAGCGACCAACCGGGAAGGCGGGCTGAAGCTTTCTTT
- - TRBJ2-5 TRBV28 CASSLTSGGEETQYF TGTGCCAGCAGTTTAACCTCTGGCGGAGAAGAGACCCAGTACTTC
TRBD2 - TRBJ2-1 TRBV5-1 CASSPRLAGGGEQFF TGCGCCAGCAGCCCCCGGCTAGCGGGAGGAGGTGAGCAGTTCTTC
- few TRBJ2-7 TRBV29-1 CSVAGGTGPYEQYF TGCAGCGTTGCGGGGGGGACAGGCCCCTACGAGCAGTACTTC
- - TRBJ1-4 TRBV28 CASSSEGQENEKLFF TGTGCCAGCAGTTCCGAGGGGCAGGAAAATGAAAAACTGTTTTTT
- - TRBJ2-5 TRBV28 CASSIQTNIPAIAYAQYF TGTGCCAGCAGCATACAAACGAATATCCCCGCTATCGCCTACGCGCAGTACTTC
- few TRBJ1-1 TRBV5-1 CASSLEFIGDTEAFF TGCGCCAGCAGCTTGGAGTTTATCGGAGACACTGAAGCTTTCTTT
- - TRBJ2-1 TRBV5-1 CATNQGGEYNEQFF TGCGCCACCAACCAGGGGGGAGAATACAATGAGCAGTTCTTC
TRBD1 - TRBJ1-1 TRBV18 CASSPARGGNTEAFF TGTGCCAGCTCACCCGCCAGGGGGGGCAACACTGAAGCTTTCTTT
- - TRBJ1-1 TRBV2 CASSINGNTEAFF TGTGCCAGCAGCATTAACGGGAACACTGAAGCTTTCTTT
- - TRBJ1-1 TRBV19 CASSIGHTGSEAFF TGTGCCAGTAGTATCGGACACACAGGGTCTGAAGCTTTCTTT
- - TRBJ1-3 TRBV7-2 CASSLDTRRRNTIYF TGTGCCAGCAGCTTAGATACCAGGCGAAGAAACACCATATATTTT
- - TRBJ2-7 TRBV7-3 CASSLTGVEEQYF TGTGCCAGCAGCTTAACAGGGGTGGAGGAGCAGTACTTC
- - TRBJ1-4 TRBV30 CAWGLGSTNEKLFF TGTGCCTGGGGACTTGGGTCAACTAATGAAAAACTGTTTTTT
- - TRBJ1-2 TRBV28 CASSYRDNGYTF TGTGCCAGCAGTTACAGGGACAACGGCTACACCTTC
- few TRBJ1-4 TRBV18 CASSESGTHRGGELFF TGTGCCAGCTCAGAGTCCGGGACCCACAGAGGTGGGGAACTGTTTTTT
- - TRBJ2-1 TRBV6-1 CASSQGERGEQFF TGTGCCAGCAGCCAAGGAGAGAGAGGTGAGCAGTTCTTC
- - TRBJ1-5 TRBV4-1 CASSQDPESQPQHF TGCGCCAGCAGCCAAGATCCTGAGAGTCAGCCCCAGCATTTT
- - TRBJ2-2 TRBV29-1 CSAYTAFNTGELFF TGCAGCGCCTACACAGCCTTCAACACCGGGGAGCTGTTTTTT
- - TRBJ2-2 TRBV7-2 CASSRGGGNGELFF TGTGCCAGCAGCCGGGGAGGCGGTAACGGGGAGCTGTTTTTT
- - TRBJ1-4 TRBV2 CASGYVKSNEKLFF TGTGCCAGCGGATACGTAAAAAGTAATGAAAAACTGTTTTTT
TRBD2 once TRBJ2-3 TRBV10-2 CASVVREASTDTQYF TGCGCCAGCGTAGTGCGGGAGGCTAGCACAGATACGCAGTATTTT
- - TRBJ2-2 TRBV18 CASSPFTGTPSGELFF TGTGCCAGCTCACCGTTTACCGGGACCCCCTCCGGGGAGCTGTTTTTT
TRBD2 once TRBJ2-7 TRBV28 CASTGTGGYREYF TGTGCCAGCACGGGGACGGGAGGGTATCGCGAGTACTTC
- - TRBJ1-2 TRBV19 CASNYQGGYTF TGTGCCAGCAACTATCAGGGTGGCTACACCTTC
- - TRBJ2-3 TRBV2 CASKSLVSTDTQYF TGTGCCAGCAAAAGCTTGGTTAGCACAGATACGCAGTATTTT
TRBD1 - TRBJ2-3 TRBV15 CATSRRQGVADTQYF TGTGCCACCAGCAGAAGACAGGGGGTCGCAGATACGCAGTATTTT
TRBD1 - TRBJ1-1 TRBV7-9 CASSFPGGLNTEAFF TGTGCCAGCAGCTTCCCAGGGGGCCTGAACACTGAAGCTTTCTTT
- - TRBJ1-5 TRBV28 CAAGGNQPQHF TGTGCCGCGGGGGGAAATCAGCCCCAGCATTTT
- - TRBJ2-7 TRBV7-2 CASSPRGAYEQYF TGTGCCAGCAGCCCTCGTGGGGCCTACGAGCAGTACTTC
- - TRBJ1-5 TRBV2 CASSDGGSPNQPQHF TGTGCCAGCAGTGACGGGGGGTCCCCAAATCAGCCCCAGCATTTT
TRBD1 once TRBJ2-1 TRBV6-5 CASSTGTGADEQFF TGTGCCAGCAGCACCGGGACAGGGGCGGATGAGCAGTTCTTC
- - TRBJ2-5 TRBV5-1 CASSLAWVTQETQYF TGCGCCAGCAGCTTGGCCTGGGTGACCCAAGAGACCCAGTACTTC
TRBD2 - TRBJ2-7 TRBV30 CAWGGLYYEQYF TGTGCCTGGGGGGGACTATACTACGAGCAGTACTTC
- - TRBJ2-1 TRBV5-1 CASQDNYEQFF TGCGCCAGCCAGGACAACTATGAGCAGTTCTTC
- - TRBJ2-3 TRBV9 CASSVVSASTDTQYF TGTGCCAGCAGCGTAGTTTCAGCGAGCACAGATACGCAGTATTTT
- - TRBJ2-7 TRBV19 CASSPYWADGYEQYF TGTGCCAGTAGTCCCTACTGGGCAGACGGCTACGAGCAGTACTTC
TRBD2 - TRBJ2-3 TRBV9 CASSVAGLAGGADTQYF TGTGCCAGCAGCGTAGCTGGACTAGCGGGTGGAGCAGATACGCAGTATTTT
- - TRBJ2-3 TRBV5-1 CASRGDQATDTQYF TGCGCCAGTCGAGGGGACCAGGCGACAGATACGCAGTATTTT
- - TRBJ2-1 TRBV28 CASGPPTGRGYNEQFF TGTGCCAGCGGTCCTCCCACGGGACGGGGGTACAATGAGCAGTTCTTC
- - TRBJ2-1 TRBV5-1 CASSPTGLVEQFF TGCGCCAGCAGCCCAACAGGGCTGGTTGAGCAGTTCTTC
TRBD1 - TRBJ2-7 TRBV6-6 CASRKAGTGPYEQYF TGTGCCAGCAGAAAAGCCGGGACAGGGCCCTACGAGCAGTACTTC
- - TRBJ1-4 TRBV2 CASSLRGGHNEKLFF TGTGCCAGCAGCTTAAGGGGCGGGCATAATGAAAAACTGTTTTTT
- - TRBJ2-5 TRBV5-1 CASSLGGKETQYF TGCGCCAGCAGCTTAGGTGGGAAAGAGACCCAGTACTTC
- - TRBJ2-7 TRBV4-3 CASSQDLKYEQYF TGCGCCAGCAGCCAAGATCTGAAATACGAGCAGTACTTC
- - TRBJ2-4 TRBV28 CASTPIAKNIQYF TGTGCCAGCACCCCAATAGCCAAAAACATTCAGTACTTC
- once TRBJ1-2 TRBV4-1 CASSQDAEGRGYGYTF TGCGCCAGCAGCCAAGATGCGGAGGGCCGGGGCTATGGCTACACCTTC
- - TRBJ2-6 TRBV5-1 CASSFFSSGANVLTF TGCGCCAGCAGCTTTTTCAGCTCTGGGGCCAACGTCCTGACTTTC
- - TRBJ2-3 TRBV5-5 CASSLRTSWSDTQYF TGTGCCAGCAGCTTGCGGACTTCCTGGTCAGATACGCAGTATTTT
- - TRBJ2-6 TRBV27 CASSPWGSGANVLTF TGTGCCAGCAGTCCCTGGGGCTCTGGGGCCAACGTCCTGACTTTC
- - TRBJ2-7 TRBV19 CASSIADEQYF TGTGCCAGTAGTATAGCAGACGAGCAGTACTTC
- - TRBJ2-1 TRBV10-3 CAISERTRYNEQFF TGTGCCATCAGTGAGCGGACCCGCTACAATGAGCAGTTCTTC
- - TRBJ1-2 TRBV12-5 CASGHSGGGYTF TGTGCTAGTGGTCACTCAGGAGGTGGCTACACCTTC
- once TRBJ1-1 TRBV27 CASSLKDNTEAFF TGTGCCAGCAGTTTAAAGGATAACACTGAAGCTTTCTTT
TRBD2 - TRBJ2-7 TRBV6-6 CASMRAGGPGEQYF TGTGCCAGCATGCGAGCGGGAGGGCCGGGCGAGCAGTACTTC
- - TRBJ2-5 TRBV11-1 CASSLIGETQYF TGTGCCAGCAGCTTAATTGGAGAGACCCAGTACTTC
TRBD1 few TRBJ1-5 TRBV6-1 CASSGTGVNQPQHF TGTGCCAGCAGTGGTACAGGGGTCAATCAGCCCCAGCATTTT
- - TRBJ1-2 TRBV7-9 CASSLNGEGYTF TGTGCCAGCAGCCTAAACGGGGAGGGCTACACCTTC